This T cell receptor (beta chain) came from a study of shared clonotypes between healthy human individuals. Splitting the CD4+ cells yielded a CD45RA+ naive subset and a CD45RA-negative memory subset. Findings of the study overall: A handful of donors shared roughly 5% of their naive CD4 clonotypes.

About this clone itself: The antigen remains undetermined.

This CDR3 region has 14 residues. V was clipped by 6 bases and J by 2 bases, with 13 bases between them. Germline CDR1 and CDR2: SGHAT and FQNNGV. Genomic DNA from each subset was divided evenly over several immunoSEQ plates. Generated by immunoSEQ multiplex PCR, the TCRdb table keeps only in-frame clones and is missing some. The sample holds 1.4 million to 1.5 million clones; roughly 96% are singletons and the top ten take roughly 1.1%. The sample taken for sequencing was naive CD4+ T cells sorted from blood. Described subset: CD45RA+ positively selected. The clonotype originates from a man between 25 and 39 years old in good health. The rearrangement links TRBV11-2 to TRBJ2-5; D is uncertain. CDR3 loop: CASRAGVSQETQYF. In DNA, the CDR3 is TGTGCCAGCAGGGCCGGAGTTTCTCAAGAGACCCAGTACTTC. The variable domain in full, completed from reference TRBV11-2 and TRBJ2-5, reads EAGVAQSPRYKIIEKRQSVAFWCNPISGHATLYWYQQILGQGPKLLIQFQNNGVVDDSQLPKDRFSAERLKGVDSTLKIQPAKLEDSAVYLCASRAGVSQETQYFGPGTRLLVL.